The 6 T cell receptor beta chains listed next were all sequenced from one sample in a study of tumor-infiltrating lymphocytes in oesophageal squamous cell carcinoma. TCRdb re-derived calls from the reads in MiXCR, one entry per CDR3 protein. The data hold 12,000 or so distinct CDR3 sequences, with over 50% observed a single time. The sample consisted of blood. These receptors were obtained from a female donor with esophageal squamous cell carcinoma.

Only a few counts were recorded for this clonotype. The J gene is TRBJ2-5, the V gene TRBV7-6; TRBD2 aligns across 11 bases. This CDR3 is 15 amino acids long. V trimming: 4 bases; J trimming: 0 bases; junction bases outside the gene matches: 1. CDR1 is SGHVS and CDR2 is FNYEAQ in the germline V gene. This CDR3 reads CASSSLAGDQETQYF. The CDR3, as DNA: TGTGCCAGCAGCTCACTAGCGGGGGACCAAGAGACCCAGTACTTC.

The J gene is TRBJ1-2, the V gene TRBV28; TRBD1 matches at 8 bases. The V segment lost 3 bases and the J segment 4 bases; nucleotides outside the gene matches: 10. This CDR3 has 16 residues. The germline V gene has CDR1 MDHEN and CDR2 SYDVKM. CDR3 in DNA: TGTGCCAGCAGTTTCCGACAGGGGCGAGTCGGCTATGGCTACACCTTC. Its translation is CASSFRQGRVGYGYTF.

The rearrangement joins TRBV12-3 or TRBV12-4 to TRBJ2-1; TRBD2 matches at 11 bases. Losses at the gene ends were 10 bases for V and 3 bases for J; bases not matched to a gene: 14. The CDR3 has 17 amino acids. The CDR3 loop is CATKGASGRNDYNEQFF. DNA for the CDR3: TGTGCCACCAAAGGGGCTAGCGGGAGGAACGACTACAATGAGCAGTTCTTC.

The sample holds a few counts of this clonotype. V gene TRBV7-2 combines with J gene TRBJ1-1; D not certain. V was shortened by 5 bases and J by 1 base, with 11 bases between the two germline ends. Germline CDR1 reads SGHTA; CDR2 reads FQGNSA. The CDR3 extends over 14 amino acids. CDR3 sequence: CASSPTRRNTEAFF. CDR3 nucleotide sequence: TGTGCCAGCAGCCCCACCAGACGGAACACTGAAGCTTTCTTT.

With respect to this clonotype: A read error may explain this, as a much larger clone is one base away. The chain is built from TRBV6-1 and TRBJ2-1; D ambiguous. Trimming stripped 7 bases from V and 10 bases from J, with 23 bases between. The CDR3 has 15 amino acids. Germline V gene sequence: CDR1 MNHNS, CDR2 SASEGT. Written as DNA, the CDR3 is TGTGCCAGCACCCCAACCGCCTCGAGCTCCTACGAGCAGTTCTTC. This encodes CASTPTASSSYEQFF.

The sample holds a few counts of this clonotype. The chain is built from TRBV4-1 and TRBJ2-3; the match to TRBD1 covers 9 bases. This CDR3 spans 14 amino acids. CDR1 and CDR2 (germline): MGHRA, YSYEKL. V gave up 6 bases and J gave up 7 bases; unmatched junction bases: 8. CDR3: CASRAGQGLYTQYF. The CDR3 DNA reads TGCGCCAGCAGGGCCGGACAGGGGTTGTATACGCAGTATTTT.